These 4 T cell receptor beta chains originate from one sample sequenced in a study of T cells in localized non-small cell lung cancer. Method: immunoSEQ multiplex PCR; TCRdb's copy keeps in-frame clones and lacks some. This table holds around 30,000 clones, 94% found once. The sample consisted of peripheral blood, taken before any cancer treatment. The receptors shown here come from a woman aged 35-75 years with stage I lung adenocarcinoma.

This sequence joins TRBV7-9 and TRBJ2-2; weak D call: TRBD1 (6 bases). CDR3 length: 14 residues. V lost 5 bases and J 3 bases, leaving 10 bases between the germline ends. Germline CDR1 and CDR2: SEHNR and FQNEAQ (reference sequence). The CDR3 loop reads CASSPDRYTGELFF. CDR3 coding DNA: TGTGCCAGCAGCCCAGACAGGTACACCGGGGAGCTGTTTTTT.

The chain combines TRBV5-1 with TRBJ1-4; maybe TRBD1 (5 bases). Germline lookup yields CDR1 SGHRS and CDR2 YFSETQ. The CDR3 covers 15 residues. V gave up 3 bases and J gave up 7 bases, with 16 bases separating them. CDR3 coding DNA: TGCGCCAGCAGCTCCGGTGGGGGAGGTGGTGAAAAACTGTTTTTT. This gives the protein CASSSGGGGGEKLFF.

The V and J genes are TRBV28 and TRBJ2-7, with 8 bases matching TRBD1. The CDR3 runs 15 residues. The V and J ends lost 7 bases and 3 bases, in that order; junction bases with no gene match: 11. Germline CDR1 MDHEN, CDR2 SYDVKM. CDR3 region: CASIQSRGRGYEQYF. For the CDR3, the DNA is TGTGCCAGCATACAAAGCAGGGGGCGCGGCTACGAGCAGTACTTC.

The CDR3 reads CATSRDRVRFEQFF. The CDR3 DNA is TGTGCCACCAGCAGAGATCGAGTAAGGTTTGAGCAGTTCTTC. The rearrangement links TRBV15 to TRBJ2-1; D gene unclear. The V gene lost 0 bases and the J gene lost 9 bases, with 12 bases spanning the gap. There are 14 residues in the CDR3. Germline CDR1 LNHNV, CDR2 YYDKDF (reference sequence).